Listed here are 24 T cell receptor beta chains from one sample, sequenced in a study of blood T cell repertoires in COVID-19. Only in-frame clones appear in the TCRdb table, and some are missing; sequencing was by immunoSEQ multiplex PCR. The sample holds 65,000 to 75,000 clones, roughly nine tenths seen once. The sequenced sample consisted of peripheral blood. These receptors came from a middle-aged man with acute or convalescent COVID-19.

This rearrangement joins TRBV9 to TRBJ2-2; perhaps TRBD1 as D (5 bases). V was trimmed by 0 bases and J by 6 bases, leaving 9 bases between them. Germline assignment: CDR1 SGDLS and CDR2 YYNGEE. The CDR3 contains 14 residues. CDR3 protein: CASSVETVSGELFF. CDR3 bases: TGTGCCAGCAGCGTAGAGACAGTGTCCGGGGAGCTGTTTTTT.

In its sample, this clone was seen once. The genes are TRBV12-3 or TRBV12-4 and TRBJ2-1; D not certain. The CDR3 runs to 13 residues. V gave up 6 bases and J gave up 7 bases, with 13 bases separating them. The CDR3 coding sequence is TGTGCCAGCAGCACGACCTCCGGGAATGAGCAGTTCTTC. This translates into CASSTTSGNEQFF.

This chain connects TRBV11-3 to TRBJ2-2, with D maybe TRBD2 (6 bases). This CDR3 contains 13 residues. Deletions cut 3 bases from V and 6 bases from J, with 8 bases between. Germline V lookup: CDR1 SGHNT, CDR2 YENEEA. CDR3 bases: TGTGCCAGCAGCTTGGGAGGCCCCGGGGAGCTGTTTTTT. Its protein is CASSLGGPGELFF.

The gene calls are TRBV24-1 and TRBJ1-2; D is undetermined. V lost 5 bases to trimming and J lost 0 bases, with 12 bases between them. The CDR3 contains 15 residues. Germline V gives CDR1 KGHDR, CDR2 SFDVKD. In DNA, the CDR3 is TGTGCCACCAGTGGTTTTCCACAATCTAACTATGGCTACACCTTC. Its protein product is CATSGFPQSNYGYTF.

This clone has more than one count but fewer than ten. The genes are TRBV5-1 and TRBJ1-2, with a tentative D call TRBD1 (5 bases). Between the trimmed V and J ends, which lost 5 bases and 8 bases, there was a span of 16 bases. The germline CDR1 and CDR2 sequences are SGHRS and YFSETQ. The CDR3 sequence is 13 residues long. This CDR3 is CASSWGGVGGYTF. The CDR3 coding sequence is TGCGCCAGCAGTTGGGGGGGAGTCGGCGGCTACACCTTC.

V gene TRBV11-3 combines with J gene TRBJ2-1, with D perhaps matching TRBD2 (5 bases). CDR3 size: 14 residues. Germline CDR1 and CDR2: SGHNT and YENEEA. V was shortened by 0 bases and J by 10 bases, with 13 bases between the two germline ends. The chain's CDR3 is CASSLDPGIGEQFF. The CDR3 coding sequence is TGTGCCAGCAGCTTAGATCCGGGGATCGGAGAGCAGTTCTTC.

The rearrangement uses TRBV19 and TRBJ1-1, with D possibly TRBD1 on 5 matching bases. Germline V gene data show CDR1 as LNHDA and CDR2 as SQIVND (reference sequence). Trimming pared 5 bases from V and 4 bases from J, leaving 8 bases between. This CDR3 has 12 residues. DNA of the CDR3: TGTGCCAGTAGTGGAGGGGCCACTGAAGCTTTCTTT. It is translated as CASSGGATEAFF.

The rearrangement uses TRBV29-1 and TRBJ2-3; 14 nucleotides align to TRBD2. CDR3 length equals 13 residues. V gave up 6 bases and J gave up 6 bases; unmatched junction bases: 2. Germline values: CDR1 SQVTM, CDR2 ANQGSEA. The CDR3 here is CSVRLAGGDTQYF. DNA of the CDR3: TGCAGCGTGAGACTAGCGGGAGGGGATACGCAGTATTTT.

V gene TRBV6-5 combines with J gene TRBJ1-1; TRBD1 might be the D (5 bases). In germline, CDR1 is MNHEY, CDR2 SVGAGI. Between the trimmed V and J ends, which lost 2 bases and 0 bases, there was a span of 10 bases. The length of the CDR3 is 15 residues. The CDR3 protein is CASSYHRSLNTEAFF. CDR3 coding DNA: TGTGCCAGCAGTTACCACAGGAGTTTGAACACTGAAGCTTTCTTT.

The chain is built from TRBV3-1 (or the pseudogene TRBV3-2) and TRBJ1-1, with D possibly TRBD1 on 5 matching bases. CDR1 and CDR2 from the germline V gene are LGHDT and YNNKEL (reference sequence). The CDR3 extends over 13 amino acids. Trimming pared 7 bases from V and 1 base from J, leaving 10 bases between. The CDR3 DNA is TGTGCCAGCACCCGGACACCGAACACTGAAGCTTTCTTT. Translated: CASTRTPNTEAFF.

A few counts support this clone. The chain joins TRBV5-1 to TRBJ1-2; perhaps TRBD1 as D (5 bases). Germline CDR1 is SGHRS and CDR2 is YFSETQ. The length of the CDR3 is 13 residues. V dropped 2 bases and J dropped 6 bases, with 11 bases sitting between them. The CDR3 DNA follows: TGCGCCAGCAGCTTCATTGGGGCAAATGGCTACACCTTC. As protein: CASSFIGANGYTF.

The rearrangement uses TRBV27 and TRBJ2-7, with 11 bases aligning to TRBD2. Germline CDR1 MNHEY, CDR2 SMNVEV (reference sequence). The length of the CDR3 is 17 residues. After removal of 3 bases from V and 3 bases from J, the junction contained 10 bases not matched to a gene. CDR3: CASSFPTSGRAHYEQYF. CDR3 in DNA: TGTGCCAGCAGTTTCCCCACTAGCGGGAGAGCCCACTACGAGCAGTACTTC.

The V call is TRBV5-5, the J call TRBJ1-1; D gene uncertain. The germline V gene encodes CDR1 SGHKS and CDR2 YYEKEE (reference sequence). This CDR3 region has 12 residues. Deletions cut 2 bases from V and 8 bases from J, with 10 bases between. Here the CDR3 reads CASSFLGREAFF. The CDR3 DNA reads TGTGCCAGCAGCTTTTTAGGGAGGGAAGCTTTCTTT.

The V gene is TRBV7-3, the J gene TRBJ2-3, with a weak D call TRBD2 (6 bases). This CDR3 is 13 amino acids long. Germline lookup yields CDR1 SGHTA and CDR2 FQGTGA. V was trimmed by 8 bases and J by 6 bases, leaving 15 bases between them. DNA for the CDR3: TGTGCCAGCGGTATGGCGGGACGGGATACGCAGTATTTT. This translates into CASGMAGRDTQYF.

The rearrangement uses TRBV7-9 and TRBJ2-4; D gene unclear. Per the germline V gene, CDR1 is SEHNR and CDR2 is FQNEAQ (reference sequence). V lost 2 bases and J 5 bases, leaving 7 bases between the germline ends. This CDR3 is built from 13 residues. CDR3 DNA sequence: TGTGCCAGCAGCTTACAACTCCAAAACATTCAGTACTTC. Translation gives CASSLQLQNIQYF.

The chain's CDR3 is CASSRDGFYTEAFF. The DNA for the CDR3 is TGTGCCAGCAGTAGAGACGGGTTTTACACTGAAGCTTTCTTT. V is TRBV27 and J is TRBJ1-1, with no clear D. Trimming took 5 bases from V and 3 from J, leaving 13 bases between them. The CDR3 runs to 14 residues. The V gene's germline CDR1 is MNHEY and CDR2 SMNVEV (reference sequence).

This chain uses TRBV7-2 with TRBJ1-4, with D possibly matching TRBD1 (5 bases). V was pared by 1 base and J by 0 bases, with 9 bases between. The CDR3 consists of 16 residues. From germline, CDR1 is SGHTA and CDR2 FQGNSA. DNA for the CDR3: TGTGCCAGCAGCTTAGGGCAGGGTACAACTAATGAAAAACTGTTTTTT. Amino acids: CASSLGQGTTNEKLFF.

The chain is built from TRBV24-1 and TRBJ1-1; tentative D call: TRBD1 (5 bases). Germline CDR1 and CDR2: KGHDR and SFDVKD. This CDR3 is built from 15 residues. Trimming cost V 4 bases and J 4 bases, with 15 bases left between them. The DNA for the CDR3 is TGTGCCACCAGTGACGGGGAGGGAGGGGTCACTGAAGCTTTCTTT. Translation gives CATSDGEGGVTEAFF.

This sequence joins TRBV10-3 and TRBJ2-3, with a possible D match to TRBD2 (6 bases). V dropped 4 bases and J dropped 0 bases, with 11 bases sitting between them. Per germline, CDR1 ENHRY and CDR2 SYGVKD. CDR3 length equals 15 residues. In DNA form, the CDR3 reads TGTGCCATCAGTGTAGTTGCGGGGAGCACAGATACGCAGTATTTT. It is translated as CAISVVAGSTDTQYF.

The V and J genes are TRBV29-1 and TRBJ2-1, with 11 bases fitting TRBD2. The germline V gene encodes CDR1 SQVTM and CDR2 ANQGSEA. Losses at the gene ends were 3 bases for V and 9 bases for J; bases not matched to a gene: 16. This CDR3 spans 17 amino acids. CDR3 sequence (DNA): TGCAGCGTTGAGCTAGCGGGAGGCCCGAGCCCTAGGAGTGAGCAGTTCTTC. Translation: CSVELAGGPSPRSEQFF.

The table lists this clone with a few counts. Other nucleotide sequences in the sample specify the same CDR3. The DNA of the CDR3 is TGTGCCAGCAGTTTGAGCGGAAGCTCCTACAATGAGCAGTTCTTC. Amino acids: CASSLSGSSYNEQFF. The chain recombines TRBV27 with TRBJ2-1; perhaps TRBD2 as D (5 bases). V lost 3 bases and J lost 0, with 9 bases in between. This CDR3 is built from 15 residues. CDR1 is MNHEY, CDR2 SMNVEV, per germline (reference sequence).

The V gene is TRBV29-1, the J gene TRBJ1-5; no definite D call. V dropped 3 bases and J dropped 5 bases, with 11 bases sitting between them. The CDR3 consists of 13 residues. Germline assignment: CDR1 SQVTM and CDR2 ANQGSEA. CDR3 protein: CSVEVTEHQPQHF. CDR3 in DNA: TGCAGCGTTGAGGTCACAGAGCATCAGCCCCAGCATTTT.

The chain joins TRBV9 to TRBJ1-6; D perhaps matches TRBD1 (5 bases). V lost 3 bases and J lost 7, with 11 bases in between. Germline assignment: CDR1 SGDLS and CDR2 YYNGEE. The CDR3 consists of 14 residues. The CDR3, as DNA: TGTGCCAGCAGCGACGGGGGATTAAATTCACCCCTCCACTTT. As protein: CASSDGGLNSPLHF.

CDR3 nucleotide sequence: TGTGCCAGCAGTCCCGGGACAGGGTACCACGAGCAGTACTTC. Translation: CASSPGTGYHEQYF. This chain joins TRBV28 and TRBJ2-7; 9 positions agree with TRBD1. V was pared by 5 bases and J by 5 bases, with 7 bases of the junction left unmatched. The CDR3 loop spans 14 amino acids. Looked up from germline, CDR1 is MDHEN and CDR2 is SYDVKM.